There are a few counts of the clone carrying this T cell receptor beta chain. Its cognate antigen is unknown. As to treatment: around 19 received Ad26.COV2.S at low or high dose, single or two shots; about 5 received placebo; per-sample allocation not given. Day 63 after the first vaccine or placebo injection was the time point for sampling. Measured with immunoSEQ multiplex PCR; TCRdb has only the in-frame clones, and not every one. The sample records 300,000 to 400,000 clones, 86% being singletons. The germline V and J ends were trimmed by 3 bases and 8 bases, with 15 bases remaining between them. This CDR3 has 15 amino acids. This sample was included in a study of Ad26.COV2.S vaccination and SARS-CoV-2 variants. General study results and limits: Among vaccine recipients, spike-specific TCR breadth exceeded that of placebo recipients. With respect to non-spike TCR breadth, vaccine and placebo recipients were similar.

The material was peripheral blood, obtained in a trial of Ad26.COV2.S vaccine versus placebo. The clonotype comes from a person between 18 and 60 years old who received the Ad26.COV2.S COVID-19 vaccine or a placebo. This chain joins TRBV5-3 and TRBJ1-6, with D tentatively TRBD1 (5 bases). TRBV5-3 is annotated as an ORF whose role is uncertain. The CDR3 DNA sequence: TGTGCCAGAAGCTGGGACCGGGGGGAATATTCACCCCTCCACTTT. Amino acids: CARSWDRGEYSPLHF.